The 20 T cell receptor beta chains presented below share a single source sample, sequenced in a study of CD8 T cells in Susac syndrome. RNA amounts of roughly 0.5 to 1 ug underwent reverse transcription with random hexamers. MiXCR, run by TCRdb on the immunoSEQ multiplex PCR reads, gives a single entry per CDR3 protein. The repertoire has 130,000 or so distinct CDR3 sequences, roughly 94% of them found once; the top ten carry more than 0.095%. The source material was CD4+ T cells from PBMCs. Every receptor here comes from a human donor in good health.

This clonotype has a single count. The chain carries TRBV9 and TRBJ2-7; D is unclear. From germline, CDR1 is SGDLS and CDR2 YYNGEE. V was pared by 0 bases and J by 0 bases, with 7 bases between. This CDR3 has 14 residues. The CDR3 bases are TGTGCCAGCAGCGTAGGGGTAGACTCCTACGAGCAGTACTTC. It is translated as CASSVGVDSYEQYF.

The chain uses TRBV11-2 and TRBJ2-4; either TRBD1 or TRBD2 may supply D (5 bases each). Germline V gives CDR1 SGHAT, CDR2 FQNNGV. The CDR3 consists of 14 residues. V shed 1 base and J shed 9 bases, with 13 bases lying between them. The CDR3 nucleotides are TGTGCCAGCAGCTTAGGCTCCCTCGGGACCATTCAGTACTTC. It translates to CASSLGSLGTIQYF.

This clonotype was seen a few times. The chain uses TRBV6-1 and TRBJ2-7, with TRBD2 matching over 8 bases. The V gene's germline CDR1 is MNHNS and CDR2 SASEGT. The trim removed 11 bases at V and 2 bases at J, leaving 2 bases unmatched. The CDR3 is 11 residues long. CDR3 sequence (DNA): TGTGCCTCGGGAGGGACCTACGAGCAGTACTTC. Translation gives CASGGTYEQYF.

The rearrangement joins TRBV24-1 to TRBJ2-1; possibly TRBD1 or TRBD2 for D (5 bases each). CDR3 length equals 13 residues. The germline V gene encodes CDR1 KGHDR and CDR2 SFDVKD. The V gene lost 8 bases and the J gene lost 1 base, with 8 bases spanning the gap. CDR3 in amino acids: CATTGASYNEQFF. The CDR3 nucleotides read TGTGCCACCACCGGGGCGTCCTACAATGAGCAGTTCTTC.

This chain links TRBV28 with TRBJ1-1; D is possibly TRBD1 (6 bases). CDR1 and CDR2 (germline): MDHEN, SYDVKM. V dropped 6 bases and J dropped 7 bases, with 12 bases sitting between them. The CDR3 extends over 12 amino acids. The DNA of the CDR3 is TGTGCCAGCAGCCAGGACAGAGGTGAAGCTTTCTTT. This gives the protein CASSQDRGEAFF.

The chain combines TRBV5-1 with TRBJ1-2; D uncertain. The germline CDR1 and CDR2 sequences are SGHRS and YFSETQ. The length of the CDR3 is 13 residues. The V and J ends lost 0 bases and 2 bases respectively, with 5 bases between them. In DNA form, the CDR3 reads TGCGCCAGCAGCTTGGTACAGAACTATGGCTACACCTTC. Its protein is CASSLVQNYGYTF.

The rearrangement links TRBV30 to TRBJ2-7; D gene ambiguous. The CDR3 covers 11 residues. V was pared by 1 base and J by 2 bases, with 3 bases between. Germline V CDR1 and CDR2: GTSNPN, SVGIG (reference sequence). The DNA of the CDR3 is TGTGCCTGGAGTGCCCCCTACGAGCAGTACTTC. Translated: CAWSAPYEQYF.

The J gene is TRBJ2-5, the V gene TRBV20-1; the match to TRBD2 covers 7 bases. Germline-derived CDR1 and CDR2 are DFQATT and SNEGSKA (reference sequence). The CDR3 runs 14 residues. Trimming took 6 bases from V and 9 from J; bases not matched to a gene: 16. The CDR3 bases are TGCAGTGCACCAAGGGAGGGTCTACCCGGGGCCCAGTACTTC. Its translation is CSAPREGLPGAQYF.

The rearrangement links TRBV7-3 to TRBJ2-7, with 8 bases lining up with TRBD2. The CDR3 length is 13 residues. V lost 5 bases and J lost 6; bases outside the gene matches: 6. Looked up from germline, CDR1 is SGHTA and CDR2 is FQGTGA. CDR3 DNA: TGTGCCAGCAGCCCCGGGAGGGCCACCGAGCAGTACTTC. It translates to CASSPGRATEQYF. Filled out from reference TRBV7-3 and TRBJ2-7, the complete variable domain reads GAGVSQTPSNKVTEKGKYVELRCDPISGHTALYWYRQSLGQGPEFLIYFQGTGAADDSGLPNDRFFAVRPEGSVSTLKIQRTERGDSAVYLCASSPGRATEQYFGPGTRLTVT.

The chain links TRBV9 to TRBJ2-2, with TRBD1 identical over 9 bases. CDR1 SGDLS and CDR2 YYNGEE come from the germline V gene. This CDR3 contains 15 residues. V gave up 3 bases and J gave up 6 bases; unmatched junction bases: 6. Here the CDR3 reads CASSATGGLPGELFF. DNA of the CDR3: TGTGCCAGCAGCGCGACAGGGGGTCTACCCGGGGAGCTGTTTTTT.

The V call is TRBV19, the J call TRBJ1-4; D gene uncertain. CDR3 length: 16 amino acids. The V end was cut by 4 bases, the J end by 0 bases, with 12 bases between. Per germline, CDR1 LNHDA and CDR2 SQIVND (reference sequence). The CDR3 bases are TGTGCCAGTAGTAAAGCTACAGCCGCAACTAATGAAAAACTGTTTTTT. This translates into CASSKATAATNEKLFF.

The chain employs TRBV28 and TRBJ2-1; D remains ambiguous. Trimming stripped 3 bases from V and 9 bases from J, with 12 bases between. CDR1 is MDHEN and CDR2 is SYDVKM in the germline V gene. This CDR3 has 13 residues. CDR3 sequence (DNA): TGTGCCAGCAGTTTCCTTACGCCGGGTGAGCAGTTCTTC. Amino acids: CASSFLTPGEQFF.

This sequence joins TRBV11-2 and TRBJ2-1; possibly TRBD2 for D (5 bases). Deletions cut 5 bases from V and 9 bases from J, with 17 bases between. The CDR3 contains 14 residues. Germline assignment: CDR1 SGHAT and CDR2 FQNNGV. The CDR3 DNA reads TGTGCCAGCAGCAGAGGGCCCCCCGGGGTTGAGCAGTTCTTC. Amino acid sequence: CASSRGPPGVEQFF.

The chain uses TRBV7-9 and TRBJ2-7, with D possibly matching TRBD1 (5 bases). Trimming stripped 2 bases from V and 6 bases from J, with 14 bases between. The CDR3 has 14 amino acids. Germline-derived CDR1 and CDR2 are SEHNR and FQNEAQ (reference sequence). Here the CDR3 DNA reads TGTGCCAGCAGCTTACCACTCCAGGGTGGCGAGCAGTACTTC. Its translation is CASSLPLQGGEQYF.

CDR3 sequence: CASSQDQRLAGAAQYF. The CDR3 region has the DNA TGTGCCAGCAGCCAAGATCAAAGGCTAGCGGGAGCGGCGCAGTATTTT. V usage is TRBV3-1 and J usage is TRBJ2-3; TRBD2 matches 10 bases. Germline V lookup: CDR1 LGHDT, CDR2 YNNKEL (reference sequence). The CDR3 sequence is 16 residues long. V trimming: 0 bases; J trimming: 10 bases; junction bases outside the gene matches: 10.

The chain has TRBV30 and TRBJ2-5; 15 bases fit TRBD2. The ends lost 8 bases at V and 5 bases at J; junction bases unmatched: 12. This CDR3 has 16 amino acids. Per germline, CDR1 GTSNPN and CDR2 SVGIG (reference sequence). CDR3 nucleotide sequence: TGTGCCAGGGGACTAGCGGGAGGTTTTCTTGGCGAGACCCAGTACTTC. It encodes CARGLAGGFLGETQYF.

CDR3 sequence (DNA): TGTGCCAGCAGCCCGCGGGTAGCGGGGAGGAAGCTCAATGAGCAGTTCTTC. It translates to CASSPRVAGRKLNEQFF. The J gene is TRBJ2-1, the V gene TRBV7-9; 8 bases are shared with TRBD2. Germline CDR1 is SEHNR and CDR2 is FQNEAQ (reference sequence). The CDR3 consists of 17 residues. V lost 5 bases to trimming and J lost 6 bases; unmatched junction nucleotides: 15.

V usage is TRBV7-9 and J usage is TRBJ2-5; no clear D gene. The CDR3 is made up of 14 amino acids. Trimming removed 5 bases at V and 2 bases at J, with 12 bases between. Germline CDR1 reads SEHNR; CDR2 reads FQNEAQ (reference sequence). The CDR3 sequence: CASSPPARQETQYF. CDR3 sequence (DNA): TGTGCCAGCAGCCCACCGGCGAGACAAGAGACCCAGTACTTC.

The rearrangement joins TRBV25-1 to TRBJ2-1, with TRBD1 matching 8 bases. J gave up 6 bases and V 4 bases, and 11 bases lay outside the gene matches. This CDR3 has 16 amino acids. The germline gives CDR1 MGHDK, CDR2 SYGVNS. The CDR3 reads CASSVLGDRRFNEQFF. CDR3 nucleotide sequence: TGTGCCAGCAGTGTCCTGGGGGACAGGCGTTTCAATGAGCAGTTCTTC. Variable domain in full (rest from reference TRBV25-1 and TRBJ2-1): EADIYQTPRYLVIGTGKKITLECSQTMGHDKMYWYQQDPGMELHLIHYSYGVNSTEKGDLSSESTVSRIRTEHFPLTLESARPSHTSQYLCASSVLGDRRFNEQFFGPGTRLTVL.

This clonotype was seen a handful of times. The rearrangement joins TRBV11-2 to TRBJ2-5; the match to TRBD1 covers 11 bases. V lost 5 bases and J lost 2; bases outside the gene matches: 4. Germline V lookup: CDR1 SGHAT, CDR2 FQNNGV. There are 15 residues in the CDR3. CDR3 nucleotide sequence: TGTGCCAGCAGCCTAGGGACAGGGGGGCAAGAGACCCAGTACTTC. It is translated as CASSLGTGGQETQYF.